This T cell receptor beta chain was identified during a study of PD-L1 blockade in urothelial cancer. Only in-frame clones appear in the TCRdb table, and some are missing; sequencing was by immunoSEQ multiplex PCR. This table has around 53,000 clones, roughly 84% appearing once. Losses at the gene ends were 2 bases for V and 7 bases for J; bases not matched to a gene: 7. The CDR3 totals 15 residues. Per germline, CDR1 SGHDT and CDR2 YYEEEE. Time point reported: peripheral blood 6 weeks after treatment start. This chain uses TRBV5-6 with TRBJ1-5; 9 bases are a match to TRBD1. This TCR derives from a man in his fifties with urothelial cancer. The sequencing used PBMCs, collected around atezolizumab (anti-PD-L1) treatment. This CDR3 reads CASSLQGAWHQPQHF. CDR3 sequence (DNA): TGTGCCAGCAGCTTACAGGGGGCATGGCACCAGCCCCAGCATTTT.